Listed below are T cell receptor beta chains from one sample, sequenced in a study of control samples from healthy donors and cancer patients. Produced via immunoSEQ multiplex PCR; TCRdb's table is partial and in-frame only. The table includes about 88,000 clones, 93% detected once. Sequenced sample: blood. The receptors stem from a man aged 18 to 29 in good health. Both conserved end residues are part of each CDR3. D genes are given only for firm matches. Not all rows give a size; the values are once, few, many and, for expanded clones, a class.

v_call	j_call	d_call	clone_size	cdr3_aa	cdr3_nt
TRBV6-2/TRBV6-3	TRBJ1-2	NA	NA	CASSLGQNYGYTF	TGTGCCAGCAGTTTAGGACAGAACTATGGCTACACCTTC
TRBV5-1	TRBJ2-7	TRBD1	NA	CASSLWVGQGAYEQYF	TGCGCCAGCAGCTTGTGGGTGGGACAGGGGGCCTACGAGCAGTACTTC
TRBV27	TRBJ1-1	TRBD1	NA	CASSLETGDGTEAFF	TGTGCCAGCAGTCTCGAAACAGGGGATGGCACTGAAGCTTTCTTT
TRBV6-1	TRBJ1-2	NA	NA	CASSERRDHNYGYTF	TGTGCCAGCAGTGAAAGGAGAGACCACAACTATGGCTACACCTTC
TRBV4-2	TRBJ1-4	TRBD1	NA	CASSPGQGRGEKLFF	TGTGCCAGCAGTCCGGGACAGGGACGGGGTGAAAAACTGTTTTTT
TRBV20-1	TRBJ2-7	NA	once	CSASRDSKQYF	TGCAGTGCGTCACGGGACTCAAAGCAGTACTTC
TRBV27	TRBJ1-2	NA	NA	CASSSNKDKIYGYTF	TGTGCCAGCAGCTCTAACAAGGACAAAATCTATGGCTACACCTTC
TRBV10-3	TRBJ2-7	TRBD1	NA	CAIGTGTRQYF	TGTGCCATCGGGACAGGTACTAGGCAGTACTTC
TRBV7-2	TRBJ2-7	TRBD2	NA	CASSSGGNSYEQYF	TGTGCCAGCAGCTCGGGGGGGAACTCCTACGAGCAGTACTTC
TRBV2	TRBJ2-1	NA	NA	CASSDEVGGFF	TGTGCCAGCAGTGATGAAGTTGGGGGATTCTTC
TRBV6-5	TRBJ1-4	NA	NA	CASRTGPQGKLFF	TGTGCCAGCAGAACAGGGCCCCAGGGGAAACTGTTTTTT
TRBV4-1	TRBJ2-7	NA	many	CASSQGPYEQYF	TGCGCCAGCAGCCAAGGGCCCTACGAGCAGTACTTC
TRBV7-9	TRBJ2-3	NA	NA	CASSLRGGITDTQYF	TGTGCCAGCAGCTTAAGGGGGGGTATCACAGATACGCAGTATTTT
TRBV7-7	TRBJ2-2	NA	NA	CASSLGATGELFF	TGTGCCAGCAGCTTGGGCGCAACCGGGGAGCTGTTTTTT